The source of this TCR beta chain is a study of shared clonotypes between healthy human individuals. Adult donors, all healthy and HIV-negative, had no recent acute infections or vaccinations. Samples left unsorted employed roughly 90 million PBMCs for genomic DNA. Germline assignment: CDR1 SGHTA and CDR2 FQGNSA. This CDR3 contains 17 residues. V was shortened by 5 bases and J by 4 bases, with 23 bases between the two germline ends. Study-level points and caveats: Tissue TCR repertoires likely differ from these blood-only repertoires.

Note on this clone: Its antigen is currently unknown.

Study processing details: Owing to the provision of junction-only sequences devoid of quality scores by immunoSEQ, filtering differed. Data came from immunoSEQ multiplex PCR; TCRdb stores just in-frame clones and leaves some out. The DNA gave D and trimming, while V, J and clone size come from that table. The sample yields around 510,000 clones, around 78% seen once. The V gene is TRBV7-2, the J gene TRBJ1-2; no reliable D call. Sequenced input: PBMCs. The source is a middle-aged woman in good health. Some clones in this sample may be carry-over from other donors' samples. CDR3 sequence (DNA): TGTGCCAGCAGCCTAAGTAGTGAATCTCGAAAGATCTATGGCTACACCTTC. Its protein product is CASSLSSESRKIYGYTF.